These 14 T cell receptor beta chains share one sample of origin, sequenced in a study of blood T cells in healthy people across ages. For the second PCR, which ran for about 6 to 11 cycles, a sample-barcoded 5' primer and a J-beta primer mix were used. TCRdb analysed the 5' RACE reads with MiXCR anew, one entry per CDR3 protein. Of roughly 1.5 million distinct CDR3 sequences listed, approximately 39% are singletons. Sequenced input: blood. These receptors were collected from a woman aged 18-30 years in good health.

V usage is TRBV12-3 or TRBV12-4 and J usage is TRBJ1-2; D is unresolved. The CDR3 has 12 amino acids. V was clipped by 3 bases and J by 7 bases, with 9 bases between them. The DNA for the CDR3 is TGTGCCAGCAGTTTCCGGACGGCTGGCTACACCTTC. This gives the protein CASSFRTAGYTF.

This chain connects TRBV9 to TRBJ2-3, with 10 positions matching TRBD2. J lost 5 bases, V lost 3 bases, and 6 bases had no gene match. Germline V CDR1 and CDR2: SGDLS, YYNGEE. CDR3 length: 15 amino acids. CDR3 sequence reads: CASSEGTSEVDTQYF. CDR3 in DNA: TGTGCCAGCAGCGAGGGGACTAGCGAAGTAGATACGCAGTATTTT. Full variable domain (outside the CDR3, taken from reference TRBV9 and TRBJ2-3): DSGVTQTPKHLITATGQRVTLRCSPRSGDLSVYWYQQSLDQGLQFLIQYYNGEERAKGNILERFSAQQFPDLHSELNLSSLELGDSALYFCASSEGTSEVDTQYFGPGTRLTVL.

This clonotype was observed a handful of times. The chain carries TRBV20-1 and TRBJ1-5; D uncertain. The CDR3 covers 14 residues. Germline CDR1 DFQATT, CDR2 SNEGSKA (reference sequence). V lost 3 bases, J lost 2 bases, and 11 bases lay in between. The CDR3 sequence is CSASTRAGNQPQHF. The CDR3 DNA reads as TGCAGTGCTAGCACTAGGGCTGGCAATCAGCCCCAGCATTTT.

This clonotype has just one count. Given a much more abundant clone one base away, this may be a read error. The gene calls are TRBV12-3 or TRBV12-4 and TRBJ2-7; D is unclear. V was clipped by 8 bases and J by 6 bases, with 14 bases between them. The CDR3 consists of 12 residues. The CDR3 spells CASWPRVVEQYF. CDR3 DNA sequence: TGTGCCAGCTGGCCCCGTGTGGTCGAGCAGTACTTC.

The chain joins TRBV28 to TRBJ1-4; maybe TRBD1 (6 bases). V was trimmed by 3 bases and J by 7 bases, leaving 21 bases between them. The CDR3 consists of 17 residues. Germline CDR1 is MDHEN and CDR2 is SYDVKM. The CDR3 sequence is CASSFPKDRRLTEKLFF. The CDR3 nucleotides read TGTGCCAGCAGTTTCCCAAAAGACAGGCGACTAACTGAAAAACTGTTTTTT.

This clonotype was counted many times. V is TRBV12-3 or TRBV12-4 and J is TRBJ2-7, with a weak D call TRBD2 (6 bases). Trimming took 1 base from V and 3 from J, leaving 10 bases between them. The CDR3 extends over 14 amino acids. The CDR3 coding sequence is TGTGCCAGCAGTTTAGGGACTAATTTCTACGAGCAGTACTTC. Its translation: CASSLGTNFYEQYF.

The V and J genes are TRBV20-1 and TRBJ1-6; 9 nucleotides align to TRBD1. CDR1 and CDR2 from the germline V gene are DFQATT and SNEGSKA (reference sequence). The CDR3 contains 13 residues. V lost 1 base to trimming and J lost 10 bases; unmatched junction nucleotides: 2. CDR3 residues: CSARVGTGSPLHF. CDR3 in DNA: TGCAGTGCTAGAGTGGGGACAGGGTCACCCCTCCACTTT.

This chain uses TRBV6-4 with TRBJ2-3, with D perhaps TRBD2 (6 bases). Germline V lookup: CDR1 MRHNA, CDR2 SNTAGT. This CDR3 spans 16 amino acids. Deletions cut 0 bases from V and 7 bases from J, with 17 bases between. The CDR3 bases are TGTGCCAGCAGTGACTCGAGGATTGGGGGGATGCATACGCAGTATTTT. Residues: CASSDSRIGGMHTQYF.

The gene calls are TRBV5-1 and TRBJ2-4, with TRBD1 matching over 7 bases. The CDR3 sequence is 19 residues long. Germline loops: CDR1 SGHRS, CDR2 YFSETQ. V trimming: 0 bases; J trimming: 4 bases; junction bases outside the gene matches: 16. For the CDR3, the DNA is TGCGCCAGCAGCTTGGGGACAGGACTTCAGGGCCAAGGGAAAAACATTCAGTACTTC. Residues: CASSLGTGLQGQGKNIQYF. Complete variable domain (other parts from reference TRBV5-1 and TRBJ2-4): KAGVTQTPRYLIKTRGQQVTLSCSPISGHRSVSWYQQTPGQGLQFLFEYFSETQRNKGNFPGRFSGRQFSNSRSEMNVSTLELGDSALYLCASSLGTGLQGQGKNIQYFGAGTRLSVL.

This clonotype appeared a single time. V is TRBV9 and J is TRBJ2-1, with TRBD2 matching 13 bases. The J call may be faulty, since TRBJ2-7 better matches the DNA end. Germline V lookup: CDR1 SGDLS, CDR2 YYNGEE. The CDR3 sequence is 16 residues long. The CDR3 DNA is TGTGCCAGCAGCGCCGAGGGACTAGCGGGATACAATGAGCAGTACTTC. The encoded protein is CASSAEGLAGYNEQYF.

To note about this clonotype: A much larger clonotype is one base distant, so this may be a read error. The chain combines TRBV3-1 with TRBJ2-1, with a tentative D call TRBD2 (6 bases). V was cut by 4 bases and J by 0 bases, with 10 bases left in between. The CDR3 is 15 residues long. The germline V gene has CDR1 LGHDT and CDR2 YNNKEL (reference sequence). CDR3 DNA sequence: TGTGCCAGCAGCCCTCACGGGAGCTCCTACAATGAGCAGTTCTTC. The encoded protein is CASSPHGSSYNEQFF.

This rearrangement joins TRBV27 to TRBJ2-3, with 12 bases identical to TRBD2. CDR3 size: 17 residues. V dropped 4 bases and J dropped 0; count of bases not matched to a gene: 5. The germline V gene encodes CDR1 MNHEY and CDR2 SMNVEV (reference sequence). CDR3 nucleotide sequence: TGTGCCAGCAGTTCGCCTAGCGGGAGGGAAAGCACAGATACGCAGTATTTT. It specifies CASSSPSGRESTDTQYF.

This clonotype has a count of ten or more. The chain combines TRBV4-3 with TRBJ2-7, with D hard to call. The germline V gene encodes CDR1 LGHNA and CDR2 YSLEER. The CDR3 extends over 15 amino acids. The V end was cut by 0 bases, the J end by 0 bases, with 9 bases between. CDR3 sequence (DNA): TGCGCCAGCAGCCAAGAGACCAGCAACTCCTACGAGCAGTACTTC. Translating it yields CASSQETSNSYEQYF.

This clonotype came up a few times. V gene TRBV27 combines with J gene TRBJ2-5; 8 bases fit TRBD1. The J call is in doubt because the DNA end fits TRBJ2-7 better. This CDR3 spans 16 amino acids. Germline loops: CDR1 MNHEY, CDR2 SMNVEV (reference sequence). This CDR3 reads CASSPIGTGLAYEQYF. DNA of the CDR3: TGTGCCAGCAGTCCAATCGGGACAGGTCTGGCTTACGAGCAGTACTTC.